This is a list of T cell receptor beta chains from one sample in a study of blood T cell repertoires in COVID-19. Sequencing used immunoSEQ multiplex PCR; TCRdb keeps in-frame clones, though not all of them. Of about 190,000 clones listed, around four fifths are singletons. The sample was peripheral blood. These receptors were collected from a woman aged 80 or older with active or convalescent COVID-19. Each CDR3 is given with its conserved first and last residue. The D gene is left open where the match is weak. Where a row states a size, it is once, few, many or the class of an expanded clone; other rows omit it.

J: TRBJ2-7; D: NA; V: TRBV5-1; size: NA; DNA: TGCGCCAGCAGCTTTAGCGAGGCCTACGAGCAGTACTTC; CDR3: CASSFSEAYEQYF
J: TRBJ2-7; D: NA; V: TRBV27; size: NA; DNA: TGTGCCAGCAGTTTATCAGACGGGGGACCCTACGAGCAGTACTTC; CDR3: CASSLSDGGPYEQYF
J: TRBJ1-2; D: TRBD1; V: TRBV19; size: NA; DNA: TGTGCCAGTAGTATTGACAGGGGCGAAAACTATGGCTACACCTTC; CDR3: CASSIDRGENYGYTF
J: TRBJ1-6; D: NA; V: TRBV15; size: NA; DNA: TGTGCCACCAGCAGATCTACAGGGAATTCACCCCTCCACTTT; CDR3: CATSRSTGNSPLHF
J: TRBJ1-2; D: TRBD1; V: TRBV25-1; size: NA; DNA: TGTGCCAGCAGCTGGACAGGGAATAACTATGGCTACACCTTC; CDR3: CASSWTGNNYGYTF
J: TRBJ1-3; D: NA; V: TRBV6-6; size: NA; DNA: TGTGCCAGCACTCAACCCCAGGGTCTAACTGGAAACACCATATATTTT; CDR3: CASTQPQGLTGNTIYF
J: TRBJ1-5; D: NA; V: TRBV20-1; size: NA; DNA: TGCAGTGCTAGTACAGGGTCGATAAGCAATCAGCCCCAGCATTTT; CDR3: CSASTGSISNQPQHF
J: TRBJ2-7; D: TRBD1; V: TRBV7-9; size: once; DNA: TGTGCCAGCAGCTTAGAGACAGGGAGTCTCAGCGAGCAGTACTTC; CDR3: CASSLETGSLSEQYF
J: TRBJ1-2; D: NA; V: TRBV4-3; size: NA; DNA: TGCGCCAGCAGCCAAGTTACGGGTGTAGGTGGCTACACCTTC; CDR3: CASSQVTGVGGYTF
J: TRBJ2-5; D: NA; V: TRBV4-1; size: NA; DNA: TGCGCCAGCAGCCTGGGACTGACGGAGACCCAGTACTTC; CDR3: CASSLGLTETQYF
J: TRBJ2-5; D: NA; V: TRBV2; size: NA; DNA: TGTGCCAGCAGTGAAGGACAGAAAGAGACCCAGTACTTC; CDR3: CASSEGQKETQYF
J: TRBJ1-6; D: TRBD1; V: TRBV6-5; size: NA; DNA: TGTGCCAGCTGGGGACAGGGATATAATAGTTCACCCCTCCACTTT; CDR3: CASWGQGYNSSPLHF
J: TRBJ2-5; D: NA; V: TRBV5-1; size: NA; DNA: TGCGCCAGCAGGGGGGGAGGCCAAATCCAAGAGACCCAGTACTTC; CDR3: CASRGGGQIQETQYF
J: TRBJ2-2; D: TRBD1; V: TRBV11-2; size: NA; DNA: TGTGCCAGCAGCTCAACCACAGGGGTCACCGGGGAGCTGTTTTTT; CDR3: CASSSTTGVTGELFF
J: TRBJ2-7; D: NA; V: TRBV28; size: NA; DNA: TGTGCCAGCAGTTACTCACAGAGAAACTACGAGCAGTACTTC; CDR3: CASSYSQRNYEQYF